One sample yielded the 6 T cell receptor beta chains listed below, sequenced in a study of blood T cell repertoires in COVID-19. The repertoire was sequenced with immunoSEQ multiplex PCR; TCRdb's copy has only in-frame clones and lacks some. The sample gives 450,000 to 600,000 clones, about 85% of which show up once; 0.7% is in the top ten. What was sequenced was PBMCs or T cells enriched from blood (not recorded which). Receptors originate from a woman aged 18-29 years who had recovered from COVID-19.

V is TRBV5-1 and J is TRBJ1-1, with unresolved D. The CDR3 totals 14 residues. CDR1 and CDR2 (germline): SGHRS, YFSETQ. Trimming took 2 bases from V and 2 from J, leaving 10 bases between them. Written as DNA, the CDR3 is TGCGCCAGCAGCTTCAACAGATTTAACACTGAAGCTTTCTTT. Translation: CASSFNRFNTEAFF. The entire variable domain, with the rest obtained from reference TRBV5-1 and TRBJ1-1, is as follows: KAGVTQTPRYLIKTRGQQVTLSCSPISGHRSVSWYQQTPGQGLQFLFEYFSETQRNKGNFPGRFSGRQFSNSRSEMNVSTLELGDSALYLCASSFNRFNTEAFFGQGTRLTVV.

The chain has TRBV2 and TRBJ1-2; D may be TRBD1 (5 bases). Germline-derived CDR1 and CDR2 are SNHLY and FYNNEI. The CDR3 has 13 amino acids. Trimming left V 6 bases short and J 4 bases short, with 12 bases between. The CDR3 sequence is CASRGRSLYGYTF. CDR3 DNA sequence: TGTGCCAGCAGGGGGCGCTCCCTCTATGGCTACACCTTC.

This clone was seen only once. V is TRBV10-3 and J is TRBJ1-1, with TRBD1 identical over 8 bases. J was trimmed by 4 bases and V by 5 bases; bases with no gene match: 9. The CDR3 spans 15 residues. CDR1 is ENHRY and CDR2 is SYGVKD in the germline V gene. The CDR3 region has the DNA TGTGCCATCAGTCAACAGGGGGACGAGGGCACTGAAGCTTTCTTT. Its protein product is CAISQQGDEGTEAFF.

The chain uses TRBV19 and TRBJ1-1, with D possibly TRBD1 on 5 matching bases. Germline V CDR1 and CDR2: LNHDA, SQIVND (reference sequence). The V end was cut by 6 bases, the J end by 4 bases, with 12 bases between. The CDR3 consists of 13 residues. As DNA, the CDR3 is TGTGCCAGTAGCCTCGGGGGTAGCACTGAAGCTTTCTTT. This gives the protein CASSLGGSTEAFF.

The chain employs TRBV6-2 or TRBV6-3 and TRBJ1-6, with D possibly being TRBD1 (6 bases). This CDR3 contains 14 residues. The V and J ends lost 4 bases and 8 bases respectively, with 12 bases between them. The germline V gene has CDR1 MNHEY and CDR2 SVGEGT. The CDR3 nucleotides are TGTGCCAGCAGTTCCTTAACAGGGTATTCACCCCTCCACTTT. It codes for CASSSLTGYSPLHF.

This clone was observed once. V usage is TRBV5-8 and J usage is TRBJ1-1; D is possibly TRBD1 (6 bases). The germline gives CDR1 SGHTS, CDR2 YDEGEE. The CDR3 covers 14 residues. V shed 3 bases and J shed 0 bases, with 9 bases lying between them. CDR3 protein: CASSSGAVNTEAFF. CDR3 DNA: TGTGCCAGCAGCTCAGGGGCGGTGAACACTGAAGCTTTCTTT.